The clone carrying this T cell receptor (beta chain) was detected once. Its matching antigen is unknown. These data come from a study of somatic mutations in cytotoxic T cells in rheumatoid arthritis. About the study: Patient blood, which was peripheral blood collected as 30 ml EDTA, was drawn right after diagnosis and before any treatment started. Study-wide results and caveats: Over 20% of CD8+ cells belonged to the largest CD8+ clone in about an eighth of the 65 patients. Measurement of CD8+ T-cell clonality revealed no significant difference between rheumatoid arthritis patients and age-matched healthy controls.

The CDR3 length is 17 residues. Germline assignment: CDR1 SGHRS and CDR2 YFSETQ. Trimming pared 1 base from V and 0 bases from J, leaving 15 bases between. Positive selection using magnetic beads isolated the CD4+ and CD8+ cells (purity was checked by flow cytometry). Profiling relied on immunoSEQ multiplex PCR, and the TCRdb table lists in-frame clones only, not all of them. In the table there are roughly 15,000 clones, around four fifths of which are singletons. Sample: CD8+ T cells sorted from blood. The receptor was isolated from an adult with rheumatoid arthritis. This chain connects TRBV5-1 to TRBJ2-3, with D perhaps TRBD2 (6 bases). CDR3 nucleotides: TGCGCCAGCAGCTTGCGTCTGGCGGGAAGGAGCACAGATACGCAGTATTTT. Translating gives CASSLRLAGRSTDTQYF. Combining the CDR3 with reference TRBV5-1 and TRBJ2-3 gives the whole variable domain KAGVTQTPRYLIKTRGQQVTLSCSPISGHRSVSWYQQTPGQGLQFLFEYFSETQRNKGNFPGRFSGRQFSNSRSEMNVSTLELGDSALYLCASSLRLAGRSTDTQYFGPGTRLTVL.